Presented here are 32 T cell receptor beta chains from one specimen sequenced in a study of graft-versus-host responses after intestinal transplantation. Their antigen targets remain unknown. Clones were sequenced by immunoSEQ multiplex PCR, and TCRdb holds only the in-frame ones, with some missing. The table includes over 100,000 clones, 87% detected once. Here the sequenced sample was unstimulated CD4+ T cells sorted from spleen or lymph node cells, taken before intestinal transplant. The receptors come from a human donor who received an intestinal transplant.

The CDR3 coding sequence is TGTGCCAGCAGCTTAGGACGAATCACAGATACGCAGTATTTT. Residues: CASSLGRITDTQYF. The J gene is TRBJ2-3, the V gene TRBV11-2; D ambiguous. The CDR3 covers 14 residues. CDR1 is SGHAT and CDR2 is FQNNGV in the germline V gene. V was clipped by 1 base and J by 2 bases, with 7 bases between them.

This rearrangement joins TRBV5-1 to TRBJ1-1; D remains ambiguous. This CDR3 has 16 residues. Germline assignment: CDR1 SGHRS and CDR2 YFSETQ. The V gene lost 3 bases and the J gene lost 0 bases, with 15 bases spanning the gap. CDR3 nucleotide sequence: TGCGCCAGCAGCTCCGGGAGTTTAGCGCTGAACACTGAAGCTTTCTTT. This codes for CASSSGSLALNTEAFF.

This chain joins TRBV9 and TRBJ2-3, with D possibly being TRBD2 (6 bases). CDR3 length: 16 residues. Germline CDR1 reads SGDLS; CDR2 reads YYNGEE. V was pared by 0 bases and J by 2 bases, with 13 bases between. Here the CDR3 reads CASSVGVGGTTDTQYF. The CDR3 DNA reads TGTGCCAGCAGCGTAGGGGTAGGCGGGACCACAGATACGCAGTATTTT.

Written as DNA, the CDR3 is TGCGCCAGCAGCTTGGTAGGGGGTAAGGACACTGAAGCTTTCTTT. Its translation: CASSLVGGKDTEAFF. This chain links TRBV5-1 with TRBJ1-1, with a weak D call TRBD1 (6 bases). Germline loops: CDR1 SGHRS, CDR2 YFSETQ. The CDR3 length is 15 residues. Trimming took off 0 bases at V and 3 bases at J, with 12 bases between the two ends.

V usage is TRBV6-1 and J usage is TRBJ2-1; 9 nucleotides agree with TRBD1. The germline V gene encodes CDR1 MNHNS and CDR2 SASEGT. J lost 10 bases, V lost 5 bases, and 6 bases had no gene match. The CDR3 contains 13 residues. The CDR3 sequence: CASSSRDRVEQFF. The CDR3 region has the DNA TGTGCCAGCAGTTCCCGGGACAGGGTCGAGCAGTTCTTC.

The chain uses TRBV19 and TRBJ1-2; 7 bases match TRBD1. The germline V gene has CDR1 LNHDA and CDR2 SQIVND (reference sequence). The J segment lost 4 bases and the V segment lost 5 bases, leaving 4 bases of the junction unmatched. CDR3 size: 13 residues. CDR3 protein: CASSSDRAYGYTF. CDR3 nucleotides: TGTGCCAGTAGTTCCGACAGGGCCTATGGCTACACCTTC.

CDR3: CASSRRYSNQPQHF. As DNA, the CDR3 is TGTGCCAGTAGTAGGCGGTATAGCAATCAGCCCCAGCATTTT. The chain recombines TRBV19 with TRBJ1-5; D not certain. Germline assignment: CDR1 LNHDA and CDR2 SQIVND (reference sequence). This CDR3 is 14 amino acids long. V lost 4 bases and J lost 0, with 7 bases in between.

The CDR3 loop is CASSPGDPYYNEQFF. CDR3 nucleotides: TGTGCCAGCAGCCCGGGGGACCCGTACTACAATGAGCAGTTCTTC. The chain uses TRBV9 and TRBJ2-1; D might be TRBD2 (6 bases). Trimming removed 4 bases at V and 3 bases at J, with 14 bases between. CDR1 is SGDLS and CDR2 is YYNGEE in the germline V gene. The CDR3 covers 15 residues.

The chain is built from TRBV6-6 and TRBJ2-7; tentatively, D is TRBD1 or TRBD2 (5 bases each). Germline CDR1 MNHNY, CDR2 SVGAGI (reference sequence). The CDR3 is 15 residues long. With 0 bases removed from V and 4 bases from J, the gap between germline ends came to 13 bases. In DNA form, the CDR3 reads TGTGCCAGCAGTTACTCAGCAGTCGGGGCTTACGAGCAGTACTTC. Its protein product is CASSYSAVGAYEQYF.

The gene calls are TRBV28 and TRBJ2-3, with D uncertain. Trimming pared 6 bases from V and 2 bases from J, leaving 12 bases between. The CDR3 length is 14 residues. Germline V gene lookup returns CDR1 MDHEN and CDR2 SYDVKM. The CDR3 DNA is TGTGCCAGCAGCCCTTGGCAGGTCACAGATACGCAGTATTTT. Translating it yields CASSPWQVTDTQYF.

The J gene is TRBJ2-3, the V gene TRBV10-1; TRBD1 is a possible D gene (5 bases). The germline gives CDR1 WNHNN, CDR2 SYGVQD (reference sequence). The V gene lost 2 bases and the J gene lost 1 base, with 19 bases spanning the gap. The CDR3 is 18 residues long. The CDR3 region has the DNA TGCGCCAGCAGTGAGGGAGACAGTTATCCTAGGGGCACAGATACGCAGTATTTT. Encoded protein: CASSEGDSYPRGTDTQYF.

The V gene is TRBV5-1, the J gene TRBJ2-1; the D gene is possibly TRBD1 (6 bases). Germline loops: CDR1 SGHRS, CDR2 YFSETQ. The CDR3 runs 11 residues. Trimming removed 9 bases at V and 6 bases at J, with 10 bases between. This chain's CDR3 is CATRGGNEQFF. CDR3 coding DNA: TGCGCCACCCGAGGGGGCAATGAGCAGTTCTTC.

V usage is TRBV5-1 and J usage is TRBJ2-1, with a possible D match to TRBD2 (5 bases). CDR1 and CDR2 from the germline V gene are SGHRS and YFSETQ. The ends were cut back, 3 bases at V and 9 bases at J, with 13 bases in the middle. This CDR3 contains 13 residues. DNA of the CDR3: TGCGCCAGCAGCTCCACGGGGTTCGGTGAGCAGTTCTTC. Protein sequence: CASSSTGFGEQFF.

This chain uses TRBV27 with TRBJ1-6; D not resolved. Per germline, CDR1 MNHEY and CDR2 SMNVEV (reference sequence). The CDR3 runs 14 residues. Trimming stripped 1 base from V and 8 bases from J, with 9 bases between. The CDR3 nucleotides are TGTGCCAGCAGTTTATACGGTGCCCATTCACCCCTCCACTTT. This codes for CASSLYGAHSPLHF.

The rearrangement uses TRBV29-1 and TRBJ2-7; D remains ambiguous. Germline values: CDR1 SQVTM, CDR2 ANQGSEA. CDR3 length: 13 residues. V was trimmed by 6 bases and J by 3 bases, leaving 15 bases between them. The CDR3 DNA follows: TGCAGCGTAGGGCGGCAGCACGGCTACGAGCAGTACTTC. This gives the protein CSVGRQHGYEQYF.

This chain joins TRBV28 and TRBJ1-5; 9 positions agree with TRBD1. V was clipped by 5 bases and J by 3 bases; unmatched bases: 11. Germline CDR1 and CDR2: MDHEN and SYDVKM. This CDR3 has 17 amino acids. The CDR3 DNA reads as TGTGCCAGCAGTCTCCCGATGGGGACAGGGACCAATCAGCCCCAGCATTTT. The encoded protein is CASSLPMGTGTNQPQHF.

The table lists this clone with many counts. The V and J genes are TRBV29-1 and TRBJ2-1, with 8 bases that match TRBD1. The germline gives CDR1 SQVTM, CDR2 ANQGSEA. The CDR3 consists of 13 residues. After removal of 3 bases from V and 9 bases from J, the junction contained 7 bases not matched to a gene. The CDR3 region has the DNA TGCAGCGTTGACGGTCAGGGGGCGGGTGAGCAGTTCTTC. This sequence encodes CSVDGQGAGEQFF.

The chain employs TRBV5-6 and TRBJ1-1, with D unresolved. The germline V and J ends were trimmed by 2 bases and 6 bases, with 11 bases remaining between them. The CDR3 runs 13 residues. From germline, CDR1 is SGHDT and CDR2 YYEEEE. DNA for the CDR3: TGTGCCAGCAGCTTAAAGGGCCGCTCTGAAGCTTTCTTT. It yields the protein CASSLKGRSEAFF. The full variable domain, completed using reference TRBV5-6 and TRBJ1-1, is DAGVTQSPTHLIKTRGQQVTLRCSPKSGHDTVSWYQQALGQGPQFIFQYYEEEERQRGNFPDRFSGHQFPNYSSELNVNALLLGDSALYLCASSLKGRSEAFFGQGTRLTVV.

V and J are TRBV19 and TRBJ2-1; tentative D call: TRBD2 (6 bases). Germline assignment: CDR1 LNHDA and CDR2 SQIVND (reference sequence). Trimming cost V 3 bases and J 5 bases, with 20 bases left between them. The CDR3 has 17 amino acids. The CDR3 DNA is TGTGCCAGTAGTATTAAAGGAACCACAATAGCGGACAATGAGCAGTTCTTC. Amino acid sequence: CASSIKGTTIADNEQFF.

The chain employs TRBV2 and TRBJ2-7, with D possibly being TRBD2 (5 bases). V lost 5 bases to trimming and J lost 7 bases, with 9 bases between them. The CDR3 is 11 residues long. The germline V gene has CDR1 SNHLY and CDR2 FYNNEI. CDR3: CASSYWEEQYF. In nucleotides, the CDR3 is TGTGCCAGCAGTTACTGGGAGGAGCAGTACTTC.

The chain uses TRBV7-3 and TRBJ2-3; D might be TRBD2 (6 bases). Germline lookup yields CDR1 SGHTA and CDR2 FQGTGA. With 2 bases removed from V and 0 bases from J, the gap between germline ends came to 9 bases. The CDR3 consists of 15 residues. CDR3 region: CASSLARESTDTQYF. The CDR3 DNA is TGTGCCAGCAGCTTAGCGCGGGAAAGCACAGATACGCAGTATTTT.

The chain has TRBV9 and TRBJ2-1; TRBD2 matches 12 bases. Germline V gives CDR1 SGDLS, CDR2 YYNGEE. The junction had 6 bases not matched to a gene; V was cut back by 0 bases and J by 8 bases. The CDR3 runs to 16 residues. In DNA form, the CDR3 reads TGTGCCAGCAGCGTAGGGTGGACTAGCGGGGTCCATGAGCAGTTCTTC. Amino acid sequence: CASSVGWTSGVHEQFF.

In this sample, this clone turned up a few times. The chain recombines TRBV27 with TRBJ2-7, with 11 bases identical to TRBD2. Germline-derived CDR1 and CDR2 are MNHEY and SMNVEV (reference sequence). The CDR3 length is 14 residues. Germline trimming cut 5 bases from V and 4 bases from J; bases unmatched to any gene: 4. The CDR3 here is CASSLIAGGYEQYF. The CDR3, as DNA: TGTGCCAGCAGTCTAATAGCGGGGGGGTACGAGCAGTACTTC.

The gene calls are TRBV10-3 and TRBJ1-2; possibly TRBD1 for D (5 bases). The germline V gene encodes CDR1 ENHRY and CDR2 SYGVKD. V lost 4 bases to trimming and J lost 4 bases, with 19 bases between them. The CDR3 length is 16 residues. This CDR3 is CAISGGTSPGGYGYTF. The CDR3 DNA sequence: TGTGCCATCAGTGGGGGAACCAGTCCCGGGGGCTATGGCTACACCTTC.

This clone was counted a single time. The genes are TRBV30 and TRBJ1-1; D uncertain. Per germline, CDR1 GTSNPN and CDR2 SVGIG (reference sequence). The CDR3 has 13 amino acids. V dropped 2 bases and J dropped 1 base, with 8 bases sitting between them. Here the CDR3 reads CAWSLFGNTEAFF. CDR3 DNA: TGTGCCTGGAGTCTTTTTGGGAACACTGAAGCTTTCTTT.

The chain recombines TRBV15 with TRBJ2-7, with 7 positions matching TRBD1. In germline, CDR1 is LNHNV, CDR2 YYDKDF (reference sequence). There are 14 residues in the CDR3. The junction had 6 bases not matched to a gene; V was cut back by 0 bases and J by 7 bases. The CDR3: CATSRDKGAGEQYF. Here the CDR3 DNA reads TGTGCCACCAGCAGAGATAAGGGGGCAGGAGAGCAGTACTTC.

This clone was seen a handful of times. The V and J genes are TRBV6-6 and TRBJ1-2; no reliable D call. CDR1 is MNHNY, CDR2 SVGAGI, per germline (reference sequence). This CDR3 contains 12 residues. Trimming removed 6 bases from V and 4 bases from J, with 9 bases in between. The CDR3 is CASRARFYGYTF. Written as DNA, the CDR3 is TGTGCCAGCAGAGCCAGATTCTATGGCTACACCTTC.

This chain links TRBV7-6 with TRBJ2-7; 11 bases map to TRBD2. This CDR3 contains 15 residues. Looked up from germline, CDR1 is SGHVS and CDR2 is FNYEAQ. The V and J ends lost 0 bases and 3 bases, in that order; junction bases with no gene match: 1. In DNA form, the CDR3 reads TGTGCCAGCAGCTTAGCCGGGACTAGCGGCTACGAGCAGTACTTC. Encoded protein: CASSLAGTSGYEQYF.

The V and J genes are TRBV11-2 and TRBJ1-4, with D maybe TRBD1 (5 bases). The V end lost 3 bases, the J end lost 4 bases, and 15 bases lay between the germline ends. CDR1 is SGHAT, CDR2 FQNNGV, per germline. The CDR3 length is 16 residues. The DNA of the CDR3 is TGTGCCAGCAGCTTGACCCGACAGAGGGGTAATGAAAAACTGTTTTTT. Translating it yields CASSLTRQRGNEKLFF.

The chain carries TRBV7-3 and TRBJ2-5, with D maybe TRBD2 (5 bases). V dropped 4 bases and J dropped 2 bases, with 8 bases sitting between them. The CDR3 runs 13 residues. The germline CDR1 and CDR2 sequences are SGHTA and FQGTGA. The CDR3 region is CASSSGWQETQYF. CDR3 nucleotides: TGTGCCAGCAGCTCGGGGTGGCAAGAGACCCAGTACTTC.

The V and J genes are TRBV12-5 and TRBJ2-1; 7 bases align to TRBD1. Unmatched junction bases numbered 12, after V lost 6 bases and J lost 4 bases. The germline gives CDR1 LGHNT, CDR2 FRNRAP. This CDR3 is built from 16 residues. CDR3 sequence reads: CASGKITGVVYNEQFF. CDR3 in DNA: TGTGCTAGTGGGAAAATCACAGGGGTCGTTTACAATGAGCAGTTCTTC.

This chain connects TRBV18 to TRBJ1-2; no clear D gene. V lost 4 bases, J lost 2 bases, and 5 bases lay in between. The CDR3 sequence is 12 residues long. Germline CDR1 reads KGHSH; CDR2 reads LQKENI. The CDR3 DNA follows: TGTGCCAGCTCACAGGACAACTATGGCTACACCTTC. Translated, it gives CASSQDNYGYTF.